These 29 T cell receptor beta chains were sequenced from one sample in a study of OX40 agonist ivuxolimab in advanced cancers. Only in-frame clones appear in the TCRdb table, and some are missing; sequencing was by immunoSEQ multiplex PCR. The table has tens of thousands of clones, about 87% seen once; the top ten hold 5.4%. The specimen was CD4+ or CD8+ T cells sorted from blood, collected in a trial of the OX40 agonist ivuxolimab. These receptors all come from an adult with an advanced solid tumor such as melanoma, head and neck, liver or kidney cancer.

The V gene is TRBV4-1, the J gene TRBJ2-7; a possible D gene is TRBD2 (5 bases). Germline assignment: CDR1 MGHRA and CDR2 YSYEKL. The CDR3 sequence is 19 residues long. The ends were cut back, 0 bases at V and 1 base at J, with 22 bases in the middle. CDR3 in amino acids: CASSQEPLGETVQSYEQYF. The CDR3 bases are TGCGCCAGCAGCCAAGAACCACTCGGGGAGACGGTCCAGTCCTACGAGCAGTACTTC.

On this clone: The junction and the germline gene differ at one end; a read error may be behind it. The rearrangement links TRBV18 to TRBJ2-7; 8 bases match TRBD2. The CDR3 covers 14 residues. Per the germline V gene, CDR1 is KGHSH and CDR2 is LQKENI. CDR3 DNA: TGTGCCAGCTCACCCGGGACTAGTTCCTTCGAGCAGTACTTC. Protein sequence: CASSPGTSSFEQYF.

The genes are TRBV4-2 and TRBJ1-5; 10 bases match TRBD1. CDR1 and CDR2 from the germline V gene are LGHNA and YNFKEQ. V shed 0 bases, J shed 0 bases, and the junction held 8 bases outside the gene matches. There are 19 residues in the CDR3. CDR3 loop: CASSQEVRDRGYSNQPQHF. CDR3 coding DNA: TGTGCCAGCAGCCAAGAGGTAAGGGACAGGGGATATAGCAATCAGCCCCAGCATTTT.

This clone was detected only a few times. The CDR3 reads CASSLSGGSYEQYF. As DNA, the CDR3 is TGCGCCAGCAGCTTATCAGGGGGCTCATACGAGCAGTACTTC. The chain employs TRBV5-1 and TRBJ2-7; 8 bases line up with TRBD1. Germline V CDR1 and CDR2: SGHRS, YFSETQ. V shed 2 bases and J 4 bases; nucleotides not matched to a gene: 5. This CDR3 has 14 residues.

The table lists this clone with a count of one. The chain couples TRBV28 to TRBJ1-5, with no clear D. Trimming shortened V by 6 bases and J by 3 bases, and 15 bases separated the two germline ends. The CDR3 contains 15 residues. Germline V gene sequence: CDR1 MDHEN, CDR2 SYDVKM. The CDR3 sequence is CASSLARLSNQPQHF. The DNA for the CDR3 is TGTGCCAGCAGCCTAGCCAGGCTGTCCAATCAGCCCCAGCATTTT.

CDR3 nucleotides: TGTGCCAGCAGCTTAGGACTGATAGTGGGCGGTAAAGCCTACGAGCAGTACTTC. Translated: CASSLGLIVGGKAYEQYF. The V gene is TRBV11-3, the J gene TRBJ2-7; unclear D gene. Per the germline V gene, CDR1 is SGHNT and CDR2 is YENEEA. V lost 1 base and J 2 bases, leaving 21 bases between the germline ends. The CDR3 sequence is 18 residues long.

The sample holds a few counts of this clone. The chain carries TRBV5-1 and TRBJ2-2; TRBD2 agrees at 8 bases. The CDR3 extends over 14 amino acids. With V trimmed by 4 bases and J by 6 bases, 5 bases remained unmatched. The germline V gene encodes CDR1 SGHRS and CDR2 YFSETQ. The CDR3 bases are TGCGCCAGCAGCCTCGGACTAGCCCCCGGGGAGCTGTTTTTT. It specifies CASSLGLAPGELFF.

This chain joins TRBV7-3 and TRBJ1-2, with D tentatively TRBD1 (6 bases). The CDR3 runs to 15 residues. Trimming pared 1 base from V and 1 base from J, leaving 10 bases between. Germline CDR1 is SGHTA and CDR2 is FQGTGA. The CDR3 DNA is TGTGCCAGCAGCTTAAAGGGGGGGCGTAACTATGGCTACACCTTC. Translated: CASSLKGGRNYGYTF.

The chain joins TRBV2 to TRBJ2-3; TRBD2 aligns across 9 bases. The CDR3 extends over 15 amino acids. The germline V gene encodes CDR1 SNHLY and CDR2 FYNNEI. The junction had 7 bases not matched to a gene; V was cut back by 5 bases and J by 4 bases. CDR3 region: CASSPVPSGADTQYF. The CDR3 DNA sequence: TGTGCCAGCAGTCCGGTACCTAGCGGGGCAGATACGCAGTATTTT.

This sequence joins TRBV7-9 and TRBJ1-3, with 7 bases lining up with TRBD1. J lost 4 bases, V lost 5 bases, and 20 bases had no gene match. The CDR3 has 19 residues. CDR1 and CDR2 from the germline V gene are SEHNR and FQNEAQ (reference sequence). The CDR3 bases are TGTGCCAGCAGCCCGGTGGCGGGACAGATGAAAATGAGAGGAAACACCATATATTTT. Translated: CASSPVAGQMKMRGNTIYF.

This clone was observed a few times. The genes are TRBV11-2 and TRBJ2-7; a weak D match, TRBD1 (6 bases). In germline, CDR1 is SGHAT, CDR2 FQNNGV. Trimming took 4 bases from V and 0 from J, leaving 13 bases between them. There are 15 residues in the CDR3. CDR3: CASSSRGPSSYEQYF. The CDR3 region has the DNA TGTGCCAGCAGCTCCAGGGGACCAAGCTCCTACGAGCAGTACTTC. Full variable domain (missing parts from reference TRBV11-2 and TRBJ2-7): EAGVAQSPRYKIIEKRQSVAFWCNPISGHATLYWYQQILGQGPKLLIQFQNNGVVDDSQLPKDRFSAERLKGVDSTLKIQPAKLEDSAVYLCASSSRGPSSYEQYFGPGTRLTVT.

This clone was observed a single time. The chain has TRBV19 and TRBJ2-6, with D unresolved. CDR3 length: 14 residues. Trimming stripped 9 bases from V and 2 bases from J, with 11 bases between. CDR1 and CDR2 from the germline V gene are LNHDA and SQIVND (reference sequence). DNA for the CDR3: TGTGCCAGGGCCCTTAGTGCTGGGGCCAACGTCCTGACTTTC. This gives the protein CARALSAGANVLTF.

The chain joins TRBV7-6 to TRBJ2-1; D ambiguous. V was cut by 5 bases and J by 2 bases, with 10 bases left in between. CDR3 size: 14 residues. The V gene's germline CDR1 is SGHVS and CDR2 FNYEAQ. CDR3 region: CASSHQGTYNEQFF. In nucleotides, the CDR3 is TGTGCCAGCAGCCATCAAGGGACCTACAATGAGCAGTTCTTC. Drawing the rest from reference TRBV7-6 and TRBJ2-1, the complete variable domain is GAGVSQSPRYKVTKRGQDVALRCDPISGHVSLYWYRQALGQGPEFLTYFNYEAQQDKSGLPNDRFSAERPEGSISTLTIQRTEQRDSAMYRCASSHQGTYNEQFFGPGTRLTVL.

This clone showed up just once. The chain links TRBV7-9 to TRBJ2-3, with TRBD1 matching over 9 bases. The CDR3 is 14 residues long. The junction had 6 bases not matched to a gene; V was cut back by 5 bases and J by 6 bases. Germline assignment: CDR1 SEHNR and CDR2 FQNEAQ (reference sequence). The CDR3 loop reads CASSRDRVGDTQYF. The CDR3 bases are TGTGCCAGCAGCAGGGACAGGGTAGGGGATACGCAGTATTTT.

This rearrangement joins TRBV30 to TRBJ2-7, with 9 bases that match TRBD1. With 4 bases clipped from V and 6 bases from J, the junction kept 10 bases outside the gene matches. CDR3 size: 14 residues. Germline assignment: CDR1 GTSNPN and CDR2 SVGIG (reference sequence). CDR3 residues: CAWKPGQGVREQYF. Here the CDR3 DNA reads TGTGCCTGGAAACCGGGACAGGGCGTTCGCGAGCAGTACTTC.

The CDR3 region is CASSHRDRGENNSPLHF. The CDR3 nucleotides read TGCGCCAGCAGTCATCGCGACAGGGGTGAAAATAATTCACCCCTCCACTTT. The chain couples TRBV23-1 to TRBJ1-6, with TRBD1 identical over 8 bases. TRBV23-1 is known as an ORF, though its function is uncertain. CDR3 length: 17 residues. The junction had 9 bases not matched to a gene; V was cut back by 3 bases and J by 5 bases.

DNA of the CDR3: TGCGCCAGCAGCTTTGGGCTAGCGGGAGTTGAGCAGTTCTTC. Its translation is CASSFGLAGVEQFF. V is TRBV5-1 and J is TRBJ2-1, with 10 bases that match TRBD2. The CDR3 has 14 residues. The germline gives CDR1 SGHRS, CDR2 YFSETQ. Trimming took 2 bases from V and 9 from J; bases not matched to a gene: 5.

The chain is built from TRBV7-3 and TRBJ1-2; no definite D call. Looked up from germline, CDR1 is SGHTA and CDR2 is FQGTGA. V lost 5 bases and J 2 bases, leaving 9 bases between the germline ends. The CDR3 length is 13 residues. CDR3 loop: CASSLGQNYGYTF. Here the CDR3 DNA reads TGTGCCAGCAGCCTAGGCCAAAACTATGGCTACACCTTC.

This clone occurred a few times. The chain employs TRBV27 and TRBJ1-5; D is ambiguous. The CDR3 is made up of 16 amino acids. Germline CDR1 reads MNHEY; CDR2 reads SMNVEV (reference sequence). V was trimmed by 6 bases and J by 11 bases, leaving 26 bases between them. The CDR3 loop reads CASSPLVGSGVSAQHF. CDR3 nucleotides: TGTGCCAGCAGCCCATTAGTAGGGTCCGGTGTTTCTGCCCAGCATTTT.

The V call is TRBV5-8, the J call TRBJ2-5, with D perhaps TRBD1 (6 bases). The CDR3 loop spans 12 amino acids. V was clipped by 2 bases and J by 5 bases, with 7 bases between them. CDR1 and CDR2 (germline): SGHTS, YDEGEE. The CDR3 nucleotides are TGTGCCAGCAGCTTTCAGGGGGAGACCCAGTACTTC. It codes for CASSFQGETQYF.

The chain joins TRBV4-1 to TRBJ2-7, with D maybe TRBD2 (7 bases). CDR3 length: 18 amino acids. Trimming pared 0 bases from V and 0 bases from J, leaving 18 bases between. Germline V gene sequence: CDR1 MGHRA, CDR2 YSYEKL. In nucleotides, the CDR3 is TGCGCCAGCAGCCAAGAGCGGGGGCGACAGGATTCCTCCTACGAGCAGTACTTC. Residues: CASSQERGRQDSSYEQYF.

This chain joins TRBV28 and TRBJ2-6; TRBD2 aligns across 8 bases. J lost 0 bases, V lost 5 bases, and 18 bases had no gene match. CDR1 and CDR2 from the germline V gene are MDHEN and SYDVKM. This CDR3 is built from 21 residues. The CDR3 region is CASSTMMMESGGISGANVLTF. CDR3 DNA sequence: TGTGCCAGCAGTACTATGATGATGGAGAGCGGGGGCATCTCTGGGGCCAACGTCCTGACTTTC.

CDR3 in DNA: TGTGCCAGCAGCTTACAGGGAAGGGTTGCAAACTCACCCCTCCACTTT. This encodes CASSLQGRVANSPLHF. This chain uses TRBV5-5 with TRBJ1-6; possible D gene TRBD1, 6 bases. V was clipped by 2 bases and J by 10 bases, with 19 bases between them. The CDR3 is 16 amino acids. The germline V gene has CDR1 SGHKS and CDR2 YYEKEE (reference sequence).

This rearrangement joins TRBV6-5 to TRBJ1-3; D gene ambiguous. V lost 0 bases to trimming and J lost 0 bases, with 9 bases between them. This CDR3 has 16 residues. From germline, CDR1 is MNHEY and CDR2 SVGAGI. CDR3 in amino acids: CASSYSRPSSGNTIYF. DNA of the CDR3: TGTGCCAGCAGTTACTCTCGCCCAAGCTCTGGAAACACCATATATTTT.

The DNA of the CDR3 is TGTGCCAGCACCCAAAGCGGGAGGTCAATCAATGAGCAGTTCTTC. It translates to CASTQSGRSINEQFF. The chain uses TRBV7-2 and TRBJ2-1; 9 bases align to TRBD2. Germline CDR1 reads SGHTA; CDR2 reads FQGNSA. J lost 6 bases, V lost 7 bases, and 10 bases had no gene match. This CDR3 is built from 15 residues.

The chain carries TRBV7-9 and TRBJ2-7, with unresolved D. Per germline, CDR1 SEHNR and CDR2 FQNEAQ (reference sequence). V was pared by 1 base and J by 0 bases, with 10 bases between. The CDR3 sequence is 15 residues long. The chain's CDR3 is CASSLGMGSSYEQYF. CDR3 coding DNA: TGTGCCAGCAGCTTAGGGATGGGCAGCTCCTACGAGCAGTACTTC.

The chain uses TRBV7-3 and TRBJ2-5; D not resolved. In germline, CDR1 is SGHTA, CDR2 FQGTGA. This CDR3 contains 15 residues. Trimming removed 3 bases from V and 2 bases from J, with 13 bases in between. This chain's CDR3 is CASSFTAGEQETQYF. Written as DNA, the CDR3 is TGTGCCAGCAGCTTTACGGCAGGAGAACAAGAGACCCAGTACTTC. Drawing the rest from reference TRBV7-3 and TRBJ2-5, the complete variable domain is GAGVSQTPSNKVTEKGKYVELRCDPISGHTALYWYRQSLGQGPEFLIYFQGTGAADDSGLPNDRFFAVRPEGSVSTLKIQRTERGDSAVYLCASSFTAGEQETQYFGPGTRLLVL.

This chain links TRBV6-9 with TRBJ1-1, with D maybe TRBD1 (5 bases). V dropped 2 bases and J dropped 10 bases, with 20 bases sitting between them. The CDR3 covers 15 residues. CDR1 and CDR2 (germline): MNHGY, SVAAGI. The CDR3 loop is CASSYLDMGVSVAFF. CDR3 DNA: TGTGCCAGCAGTTATCTCGACATGGGGGTTAGTGTAGCTTTCTTT.

The rearrangement joins TRBV5-6 to TRBJ2-3; D might be TRBD2 (5 bases). Germline V gene data show CDR1 as SGHDT and CDR2 as YYEEEE. The CDR3 sequence is 13 residues long. V dropped 0 bases and J dropped 9 bases, with 11 bases sitting between them. CDR3 loop: CASSLDSSGTQYF. As DNA, the CDR3 is TGTGCCAGCAGCTTGGACTCCAGCGGAACGCAGTATTTT. Full variable domain (remainder filled in from reference TRBV5-6 and TRBJ2-3): DAGVTQSPTHLIKTRGQQVTLRCSPKSGHDTVSWYQQALGQGPQFIFQYYEEEERQRGNFPDRFSGHQFPNYSSELNVNALLLGDSALYLCASSLDSSGTQYFGPGTRLTVL.